The 7 T cell receptor beta chains reported below all come from one sample, sequenced in a study of shared clonotypes between healthy human individuals. The data were produced by immunoSEQ multiplex PCR, yet TCRdb's version contains in-frame clones alone and is incomplete. The top ten clones hold approximately 25% of a sample with hundreds of thousands of clones, 92% of them seen once. CD8 cells classed as naive were CD45RO-negative and positively selected for CCR7, excluding terminally differentiated effector memory CD45RA+ cells. The sample was naive CD8+ T cells sorted from blood. The receptors stem from a man aged 30-40 years in good health.

The rearrangement joins TRBV6-5 to TRBJ2-1, with TRBD1 identical over 11 bases. J was trimmed by 9 bases and V by 2 bases; bases with no gene match: 9. Germline loops: CDR1 MNHEY, CDR2 SVGAGI. The CDR3 spans 16 residues. The CDR3 DNA is TGTGCCAGCAGTTACGCAACCGGGACAGGGGGAATTGAGCAGTTCTTC. Its protein product is CASSYATGTGGIEQFF.

The V gene is TRBV18, the J gene TRBJ2-7, with TRBD1 as a possible D gene (6 bases). The V gene lost 1 base and the J gene lost 0 bases, with 10 bases spanning the gap. CDR1 and CDR2 from the germline V gene are KGHSH and LQKENI. The CDR3 totals 15 residues. For the CDR3, the DNA is TGTGCCAGCTCACCACGAAAGGGGGACTCCTACGAGCAGTACTTC. Translated, it gives CASSPRKGDSYEQYF.

V and J are TRBV7-3 and TRBJ2-3; the D is unclear. Per germline, CDR1 SGHTA and CDR2 FQGTGA. This CDR3 is 15 amino acids long. The germline V and J ends were trimmed by 1 base and 3 bases, with 11 bases remaining between them. In nucleotides, the CDR3 is TGTGCCAGCAGCTTAAATGCGGCAGTTACAGATACGCAGTATTTT. Its translation is CASSLNAAVTDTQYF. Variable domain in full (rest from reference TRBV7-3 and TRBJ2-3): GAGVSQTPSNKVTEKGKYVELRCDPISGHTALYWYRQSLGQGPEFLIYFQGTGAADDSGLPNDRFFAVRPEGSVSTLKIQRTERGDSAVYLCASSLNAAVTDTQYFGPGTRLTVL.

The CDR3 DNA sequence: TGTGCCAGCAGCTTAGTACAGGGAATCCTCAATGAGCAGTTCTTC. It codes for CASSLVQGILNEQFF. The V gene is TRBV7-9, the J gene TRBJ2-1; a weak D match, TRBD1 (6 bases). Trimming removed 1 base from V and 6 bases from J, with 13 bases in between. Per the germline V gene, CDR1 is SEHNR and CDR2 is FQNEAQ (reference sequence). The CDR3 is 15 amino acids. Together with reference TRBV7-9 and TRBJ2-1, the CDR3 gives the full variable domain: DTGVSQNPRHKITKRGQNVTFRCDPISEHNRLYWYRQTLGQGPEFLTYFQNEAQLEKSRLLSDRFSAERPKGSFSTLEIQRTEQGDSAMYLCASSLVQGILNEQFFGPGTRLTVL.

The chain combines TRBV2 with TRBJ2-3; 8 nucleotides agree with TRBD2. The CDR3 is 16 amino acids. Germline assignment: CDR1 SNHLY and CDR2 FYNNEI. With 1 base clipped from V and 0 bases from J, the junction kept 3 bases outside the gene matches. The CDR3 nucleotides are TGTGCCAGCAGTGAAGTTACTAGCGGAAGCACAGATACGCAGTATTTT. This sequence encodes CASSEVTSGSTDTQYF.

The chain is built from TRBV15 and TRBJ2-7; D call uncertain. V was trimmed by 3 bases and J by 0 bases, leaving 15 bases between them. The CDR3 has 16 amino acids. Germline values: CDR1 LNHNV, CDR2 YYDKDF (reference sequence). CDR3 bases: TGTGCCACCAGCAGGGGTCCAACCATCAGCTCCTACGAGCAGTACTTC. Protein: CATSRGPTISSYEQYF.

This chain joins TRBV25-1 and TRBJ2-2, with TRBD2 as a possible D gene (6 bases). V lost 7 bases, J lost 7 bases, and 16 bases lay in between. This CDR3 contains 14 residues. Looked up from germline, CDR1 is MGHDK and CDR2 is SYGVNS. CDR3 loop: CASNHGGIGGELFF. CDR3 DNA: TGTGCCAGCAACCATGGGGGGATCGGCGGGGAGCTGTTTTTT.